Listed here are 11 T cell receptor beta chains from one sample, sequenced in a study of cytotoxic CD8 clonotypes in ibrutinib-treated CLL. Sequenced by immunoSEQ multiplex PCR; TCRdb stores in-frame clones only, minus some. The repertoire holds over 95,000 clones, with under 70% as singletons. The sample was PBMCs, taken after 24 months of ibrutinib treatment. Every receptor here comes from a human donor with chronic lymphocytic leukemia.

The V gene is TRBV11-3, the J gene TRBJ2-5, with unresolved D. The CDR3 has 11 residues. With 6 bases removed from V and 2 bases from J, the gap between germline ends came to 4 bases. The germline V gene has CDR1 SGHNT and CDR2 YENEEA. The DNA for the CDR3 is TGTGCCAGCAGGGGGCAAGAGACCCAGTACTTC. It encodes CASRGQETQYF.

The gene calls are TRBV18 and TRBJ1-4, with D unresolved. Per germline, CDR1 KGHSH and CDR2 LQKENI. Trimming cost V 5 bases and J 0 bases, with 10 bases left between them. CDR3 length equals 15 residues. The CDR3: CASSIREATNEKLFF. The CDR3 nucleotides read TGTGCCAGCTCAATCCGGGAAGCAACTAATGAAAAACTGTTTTTT.

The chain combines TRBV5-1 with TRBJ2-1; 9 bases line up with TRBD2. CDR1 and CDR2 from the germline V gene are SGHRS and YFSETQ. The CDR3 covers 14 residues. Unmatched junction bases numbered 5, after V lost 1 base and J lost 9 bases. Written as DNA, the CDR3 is TGCGCCAGCAGCTTGCCAAGCGGGGGGACTGAGCAGTTCTTC. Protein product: CASSLPSGGTEQFF.

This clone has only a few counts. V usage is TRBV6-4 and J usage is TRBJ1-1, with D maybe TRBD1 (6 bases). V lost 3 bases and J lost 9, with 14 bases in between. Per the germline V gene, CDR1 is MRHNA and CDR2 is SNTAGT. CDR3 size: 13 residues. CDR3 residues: CASSETGGGKAFF. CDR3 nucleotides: TGTGCCAGCAGTGAGACAGGAGGAGGTAAAGCTTTCTTT.

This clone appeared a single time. CDR3 in DNA: TGTGCCAGCAGTCCTCTAGCGAAGAGCGCTGAAGCTTTCTTT. Residues: CASSPLAKSAEAFF. The chain employs TRBV27 and TRBJ1-1; D call uncertain. CDR1 and CDR2 (germline): MNHEY, SMNVEV (reference sequence). This CDR3 contains 14 residues. Trimming pared 5 bases from V and 6 bases from J, leaving 16 bases between.

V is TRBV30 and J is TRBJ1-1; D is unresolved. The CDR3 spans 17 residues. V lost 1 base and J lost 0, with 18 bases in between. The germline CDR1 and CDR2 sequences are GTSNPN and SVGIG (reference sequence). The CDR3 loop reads CAWSGKQRYGLNTEAFF. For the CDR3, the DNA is TGTGCCTGGAGTGGGAAACAGCGATACGGATTGAACACTGAAGCTTTCTTT.

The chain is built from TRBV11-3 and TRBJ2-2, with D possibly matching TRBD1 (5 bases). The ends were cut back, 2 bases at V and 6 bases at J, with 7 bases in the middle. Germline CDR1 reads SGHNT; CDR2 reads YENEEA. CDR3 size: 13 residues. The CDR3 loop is CASSLQGAGELFF. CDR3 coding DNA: TGTGCCAGCAGCTTACAAGGGGCCGGGGAGCTGTTTTTT.

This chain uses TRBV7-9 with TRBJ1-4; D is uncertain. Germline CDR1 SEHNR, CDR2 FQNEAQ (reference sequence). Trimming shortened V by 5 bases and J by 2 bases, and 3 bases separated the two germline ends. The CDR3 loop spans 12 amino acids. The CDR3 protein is CASSLTNEKLFF. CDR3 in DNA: TGTGCCAGCAGCCTCACTAATGAAAAACTGTTTTTT.

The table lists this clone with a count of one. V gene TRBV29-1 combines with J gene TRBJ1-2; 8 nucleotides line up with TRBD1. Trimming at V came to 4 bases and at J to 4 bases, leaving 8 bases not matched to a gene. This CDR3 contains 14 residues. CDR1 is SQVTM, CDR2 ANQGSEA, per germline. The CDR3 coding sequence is TGCAGCGTTGTTGAGGCAGGGGGCATCTATGGCTACACCTTC. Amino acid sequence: CSVVEAGGIYGYTF.

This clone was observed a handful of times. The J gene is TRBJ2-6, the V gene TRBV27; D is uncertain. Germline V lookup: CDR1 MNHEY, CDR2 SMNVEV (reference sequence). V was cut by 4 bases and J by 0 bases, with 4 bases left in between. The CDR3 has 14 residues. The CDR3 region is CASSSLSGANVLTF. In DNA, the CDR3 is TGTGCCAGCAGTTCTCTCTCTGGGGCCAACGTCCTGACTTTC.

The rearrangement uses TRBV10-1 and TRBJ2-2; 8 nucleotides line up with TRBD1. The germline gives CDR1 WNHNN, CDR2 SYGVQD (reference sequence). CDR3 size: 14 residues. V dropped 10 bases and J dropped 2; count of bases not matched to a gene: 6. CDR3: CANTTGANTGELFF. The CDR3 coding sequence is TGCGCCAATACGACAGGGGCAAACACCGGGGAGCTGTTTTTT.